Presented here are 4 T cell receptor beta chains from one specimen sequenced in a study of long-term antiretroviral therapy in people with HIV. Sequencing relied on immunoSEQ assay v3.0, run at survey level. Assay: immunoSEQ multiplex PCR; the TCRdb copy retains only in-frame clones and omits some. The sample shows 15,000 to 20,000 clones, 86% of them seen only once. Sequenced here: unsorted PBMCs, sampled 0.5 years after starting antiretroviral therapy. All receptors derive from a middle-aged man with HIV.

With regard to this clone: A junction end diverges from the germline sequence, so it may reflect a read error. The chain combines TRBV7-3 with TRBJ1-1; possibly TRBD1 for D (6 bases). The CDR3 is 13 residues long. CDR1 is SGHTA and CDR2 is FQGTGA in the germline V gene. The CDR3 DNA is TGTGCCAGCCGCTTGGGGGCGAACACTGAAGCTTTCTTT. Residues: CASRLGANTEAFF.

V gene TRBV19 combines with J gene TRBJ1-2; D gene uncertain. Trimming took off 5 bases at V and 6 bases at J, with 13 bases between the two ends. Looked up from germline, CDR1 is LNHDA and CDR2 is SQIVND (reference sequence). This CDR3 region has 13 residues. The CDR3 region has the DNA TGTGCCAGTAGTCTACAGAGGCCCAATGGCTACACCTTC. This gives the protein CASSLQRPNGYTF.

V gene TRBV5-1 combines with J gene TRBJ2-3, with a possible D match to TRBD1 (5 bases). This CDR3 has 15 residues. Germline-derived CDR1 and CDR2 are SGHRS and YFSETQ. Trimming left V 0 bases short and J 2 bases short, with 10 bases between. In DNA form, the CDR3 reads TGCGCCAGCAGCTTGGAATCCAGGGCCACAGATACGCAGTATTTT. Its protein is CASSLESRATDTQYF.

The chain links TRBV4-3 to TRBJ2-3, with TRBD2 matching 10 bases. This CDR3 spans 21 amino acids. Germline lookup yields CDR1 LGHNA and CDR2 YSLEER. Losses at the gene ends were 0 bases for V and 1 base for J; bases not matched to a gene: 16. The CDR3 DNA follows: TGCGCCAGCAGCCAAGAGGAAGGACACCGCACTAGCGGGAAGGGCACAGATACGCAGTATTTT. It encodes CASSQEEGHRTSGKGTDTQYF.